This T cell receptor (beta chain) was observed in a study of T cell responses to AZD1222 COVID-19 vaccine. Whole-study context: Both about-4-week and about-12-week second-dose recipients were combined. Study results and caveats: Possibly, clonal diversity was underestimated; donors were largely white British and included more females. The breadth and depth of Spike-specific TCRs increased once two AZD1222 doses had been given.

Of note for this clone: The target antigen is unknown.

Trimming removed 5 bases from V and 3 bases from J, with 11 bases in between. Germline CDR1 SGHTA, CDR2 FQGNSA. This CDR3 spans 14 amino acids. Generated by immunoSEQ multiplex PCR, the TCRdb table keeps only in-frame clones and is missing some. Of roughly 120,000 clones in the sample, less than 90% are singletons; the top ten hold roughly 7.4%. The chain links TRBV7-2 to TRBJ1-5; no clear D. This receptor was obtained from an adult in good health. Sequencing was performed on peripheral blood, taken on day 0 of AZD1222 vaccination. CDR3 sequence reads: CASSPGLNNQPQHF. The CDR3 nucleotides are TGTGCCAGCAGCCCCGGACTGAACAATCAGCCCCAGCATTTT.